A selection of T cell receptor beta chains follows, all from one sample in a study of blood T cell repertoires in COVID-19. Measured with immunoSEQ multiplex PCR; TCRdb has only the in-frame clones, and not every one. This table has around 65,000 clones, roughly four fifths appearing once. The sample taken for sequencing was peripheral blood. The receptor source for this set is a man between 60 and 75 years old with acute or convalescent COVID-19. CDR3s include the opening cysteine and the closing phenylalanine or tryptophan. The D gene is left open where the match is weak. For some rows the clone size is stated as once, few or many, or as a class when expanded; others skip it.

>TRBV7-8|-|TRBJ1-2|-
TGTGCCAGCAGCTTAGGAGGTGGCTACACCTTC
CASSLGGGYTF
>TRBV4-3|-|TRBJ1-2|-
TGCGCCAGCAGCCAAGAACACCGCCCCCCAACCAACTATGGCTACACCTTC
CASSQEHRPPTNYGYTF
>TRBV7-2|TRBD2|TRBJ2-5|-
TGTGCCAGCAGCCCACCGGGACTAGCGGGAGTGGAGACCCAGTACTTC
CASSPPGLAGVETQYF
>TRBV9|TRBD1|TRBJ2-2|-
TGTGCCAGCACCCATAGGACAGGGGCCGGGGAGCTGTTTTTT
CASTHRTGAGELFF
>TRBV4-1|-|TRBJ2-7|-
TGCGCCAGCAGACCTCTAGCAGGCACCTACGAGCAGTACTTC
CASRPLAGTYEQYF
>TRBV9|TRBD2|TRBJ2-3|-
TGTGCCAGCAGCGCGAGCGGGAGAACAGATACGCAGTATTTT
CASSASGRTDTQYF
>TRBV9|TRBD1|TRBJ1-1|-
TGTGCCAGCAGCCCAGGGGGACACCATCCTGAAGCTTTCTTT
CASSPGGHHPEAFF
>TRBV7-2|-|TRBJ2-7|-
TGTGCCAGCAGCTTCCGTCGCGCCTACGAGCAGTACTTC
CASSFRRAYEQYF
>TRBV11-2|TRBD1|TRBJ1-3|once
TGTGCCAGCAGGTTGACAGGGACTGGAAACACCATATATTTT
CASRLTGTGNTIYF
>TRBV5-1|-|TRBJ2-5|-
TGCGCCAGCAGCTTTTCGGGATCCGAGACCCAGTACTTC
CASSFSGSETQYF
>TRBV7-9|-|TRBJ2-7|-
TGTGCCAGCAGCGGAAGACAGAACCGTCCCTACGAGCAGTACTTC
CASSGRQNRPYEQYF
>TRBV18|-|TRBJ1-1|-
TGTGCCAGCTCACCAGAGGGTTGGGAAGCTTTCTTT
CASSPEGWEAFF
>TRBV5-4|TRBD1|TRBJ2-1|few
TGTGCCAGCAGCTACGGACAGGGCGGTGAGCAGTTCTTC
CASSYGQGGEQFF
>TRBV7-9|TRBD2|TRBJ2-1|-
TGTGCCAGCAGCTTAACTAGCGGAGTAGATGAGCAGTTCTTC
CASSLTSGVDEQFF
>TRBV4-1|-|TRBJ1-1|-
TGCGCCAGCAGCCCCGGGGGTGGGAACACTGAAGCTTTCTTT
CASSPGGGNTEAFF
>TRBV7-2|TRBD2|TRBJ2-7|-
TGTGCCAGCAGCTTTAGCGGGAGCACCGAGCAGTACTTC
CASSFSGSTEQYF
>TRBV3-1/TRBV3-2|-|TRBJ2-7|-
TGTGCCAGCAGCCTTAATGGAGGAGTCGAGCAGTACTTC
CASSLNGGVEQYF
>TRBV24-1|TRBD1|TRBJ1-6|-
TGTGCCACCAGTGACGGACAGGGTAGTTCACCCCTCCACTTT
CATSDGQGSSPLHF
>TRBV28|-|TRBJ2-4|-
TGTGCCAGCAGTTTATTGGCTAGCCTAGCCAAAAACATTCAGTACTTC
CASSLLASLAKNIQYF
>TRBV18|-|TRBJ2-2|-
TGTGCCAGCTCCCGGGACTCGATCACCGGGGAGCTGTTTTTT
CASSRDSITGELFF
>TRBV27|-|TRBJ2-2|-
TGTGCCAGCAGTTTATATTCTTTCGCGAACACCGGGGAGCTGTTTTTT
CASSLYSFANTGELFF
>TRBV7-9|-|TRBJ2-3|-
TGTGCCAGCAGCTTCTCGTCTAGAAGCGATACGCAGTATTTT
CASSFSSRSDTQYF
>TRBV11-2|-|TRBJ2-5|few
TGTGCCAGCAGCCGGTGGATCTTATCGCGGGGCGGGGAGACCCAGTACTTC
CASSRWILSRGGETQYF